This T cell receptor (beta chain) was sequenced in a study of CD8 T cells in Susac syndrome. V shed 5 bases and J shed 6 bases, with 17 bases lying between them. Germline values: CDR1 SGHTA, CDR2 FQGTGA. This CDR3 spans 15 amino acids. RNA amounts of about 0.5 to 1 ug underwent reverse transcription with random hexamers. Amplification of the TCR beta CDR3 was carried out by immunoSEQ multiplex PCR, which spanned a total of 54 Vbeta and 13 Jbeta segments. One entry per CDR3 protein results from TCRdb running MiXCR on the immunoSEQ multiplex PCR reads. The data contain some 450,000 distinct CDR3 sequences, around 85% of them singletons. For this clonotype: The antigen is not known.

Study-wide results and limits: The study admitted that it had a relatively small number of individuals in its TCR sequencing and HLA analysis.

TCR beta was sequenced from blood CD8+ and CD4+ T cells. Both CD4+ and CD8+ T cells were negatively isolated, and TEMRA cells underwent FACS enrichment. This clonotype was sampled from a human donor with multiple sclerosis. The rearrangement links TRBV7-3 to TRBJ2-1, with D uncertain. The sample comprised CD8+ T cells from PBMCs. The CDR3 sequence: CASSPSPSWGNEQFF. The CDR3 coding sequence is TGTGCCAGCAGCCCTTCTCCCTCGTGGGGCAATGAGCAGTTCTTC.